This entry concerns a single T cell receptor (beta chain). As yet, its antigen is unknown. The data were obtained in a study of T cell responses to AZD1222 COVID-19 vaccine. Study-wide points: CD4 TCRs linked to vaccination spanned spike, dominating at 160-218 and 743-854. Donor demographics were predominantly white British with a female majority; clonal diversity may be underestimated.

Generated by immunoSEQ multiplex PCR, the TCRdb table keeps only in-frame clones and is missing some. The sample gives approximately 82,000 clones, roughly 81% of which show up once; less than 15% is in the top ten. The material was peripheral blood, obtained on day 0 of AZD1222 vaccination. The receptor comes from an adult in good health.

The CDR3 coding sequence is TGTGCCATCACCGTCGGGACAGGGGTGACCGGGGAGCTGTTTTTT. This translates into CAITVGTGVTGELFF. The genes are TRBV10-3 and TRBJ2-2; 10 positions match TRBD1. The CDR3 length is 15 residues. Germline trimming cut 7 bases from V and 5 bases from J; bases unmatched to any gene: 7. The germline CDR1 and CDR2 sequences are ENHRY and SYGVKD.